The 18 T cell receptor beta chains below all came from one sample that was sequenced in a study of cytomegalovirus exposure and HLA in healthy donors. The PCR used 60 Vbeta and 13 Jbeta primers. The table came from immunoSEQ multiplex PCR; TCRdb's copy has only in-frame clones and leaves some out. The table lists fewer than 70,000 clones, 55% to 75% of them singletons, with approximately 10% in the top ten. Specimen: PBMCs. All receptors come from a woman aged 25 to 39 in good health and CMV-seronegative.

V gene TRBV7-8 combines with J gene TRBJ1-5, with a possible D match to TRBD1 (6 bases). V dropped 6 bases and J dropped 1 base, with 13 bases sitting between them. Germline V gene data show CDR1 as SGHVS and CDR2 as FQNEAQ. The length of the CDR3 is 15 residues. The CDR3 region has the DNA TGTGCCAGCAGATACGGCAGGGGAAGCAATCAGCCCCAGCATTTT. Translating it yields CASRYGRGSNQPQHF. Together with reference TRBV7-8 and TRBJ1-5, the CDR3 gives the full variable domain: GAGVSQSPRYKVAKRGQDVALRCDPISGHVSLFWYQQALGQGPEFLTYFQNEAQLDKSGLPSDRFFAERPEGSVSTLKIQRTQQEDSAVYLCASRYGRGSNQPQHFGDGTRLSIL.

J is TRBJ2-7 and V is TRBV4-2; 12 nucleotides align to TRBD2. The length of the CDR3 is 18 residues. Germline V CDR1 and CDR2: LGHNA, YNFKEQ. V trimming: 0 bases; J trimming: 3 bases; junction bases outside the gene matches: 9. The CDR3 DNA reads as TGTGCCAGCAGCCAAGATCCGGTCACTAGCGGGGGGTACTACGAGCAGTACTTC. It is translated as CASSQDPVTSGGYYEQYF.

Only a few counts were recorded for this clone. The chain recombines TRBV18 with TRBJ1-2; no clear D. The CDR3 totals 13 residues. The germline V gene has CDR1 KGHSH and CDR2 LQKENI. Trimming removed 2 bases from V and 5 bases from J, with 9 bases in between. This CDR3 reads CASSPESTYGYTF. CDR3 nucleotides: TGTGCCAGCTCACCAGAGAGTACGTATGGCTACACCTTC.

The sample holds one count of this clone. The V and J genes are TRBV27 and TRBJ1-2; no definite D call. Trimming took off 4 bases at V and 8 bases at J, with 20 bases between the two ends. Germline V CDR1 and CDR2: MNHEY, SMNVEV (reference sequence). This CDR3 region has 15 residues. CDR3 residues: CASSSLSYSMKGYTF. The CDR3 DNA sequence: TGTGCCAGCAGTTCACTATCCTATTCTATGAAGGGCTACACCTTC.

The V and J genes are TRBV7-2 and TRBJ2-1, with 7 bases lining up with TRBD1. Germline-derived CDR1 and CDR2 are SGHTA and FQGNSA. The CDR3 covers 15 residues. Trimming removed 5 bases from V and 9 bases from J; junction bases left unmatched: 13. The CDR3, as DNA: TGTGCCAGCAGCCCAAGGACAGGCCTCTTGGGTGAGCAGTTCTTC. It translates to CASSPRTGLLGEQFF.

This clone was seen a single time. The CDR3 loop is CAWTSMSSNQPQHF. The CDR3 bases are TGTGCCTGGACTAGTATGTCAAGCAATCAGCCCCAGCATTTT. V is TRBV30 and J is TRBJ1-5, with D unclear. V was clipped by 4 bases and J by 1 base, with 11 bases between them. Germline V lookup: CDR1 GTSNPN, CDR2 SVGIG (reference sequence). The CDR3 is made up of 14 amino acids.

The chain links TRBV5-1 to TRBJ2-5; 7 positions agree with TRBD2. The length of the CDR3 is 15 residues. With V trimmed by 2 bases and J by 4 bases, 8 bases remained unmatched. The germline V gene has CDR1 SGHRS and CDR2 YFSETQ. CDR3 sequence (DNA): TGCGCCAGCAGCTTATGGACGGGGGGTACAGAGACCCAGTACTTC. Protein: CASSLWTGGTETQYF.

In this sample, this clone turned up once. The gene calls are TRBV6-6 and TRBJ1-4; D ambiguous. Deletions cut 6 bases from V and 10 bases from J, with 21 bases between. There are 15 residues in the CDR3. Germline assignment: CDR1 MNHNY and CDR2 SVGAGI (reference sequence). In DNA, the CDR3 is TGTGCCAGCAGCTATGATCACCGGGGATACGGAAAACTGTTTTTT. It yields the protein CASSYDHRGYGKLFF.

The chain uses TRBV7-2 and TRBJ2-3, with a tentative D call TRBD2 (6 bases). CDR1 SGHTA and CDR2 FQGNSA come from the germline V gene. The CDR3 is made up of 13 amino acids. V was shortened by 6 bases and J by 8 bases, with 15 bases between the two germline ends. CDR3 sequence (DNA): TGTGCCAGCAGGATCCCCCCCGGGGGTACGCAGTATTTT. It is translated as CASRIPPGGTQYF.

The chain links TRBV29-1 to TRBJ1-5, with D uncertain. Germline V lookup: CDR1 SQVTM, CDR2 ANQGSEA. Trimming shortened V by 7 bases and J by 4 bases, and 14 bases separated the two germline ends. The CDR3 length is 13 residues. In DNA, the CDR3 is TGCAGCGCGGCGAAGGAGGAGAATCAGCCCCAGCATTTT. Translating gives CSAAKEENQPQHF.

In this sample, this clone turned up once. The CDR3 loop is CASSGTASNQPQHF. The DNA of the CDR3 is TGTGCCAGTAGTGGGACAGCTTCGAATCAGCCCCAGCATTTT. This chain links TRBV19 with TRBJ1-5; 7 nucleotides match TRBD1. Looked up from germline, CDR1 is LNHDA and CDR2 is SQIVND (reference sequence). The CDR3 has 14 amino acids. The junction had 5 bases not matched to a gene; V was cut back by 5 bases and J by 4 bases.

In this sample, this clone turned up a few times. The CDR3 spells CASSYRDRTEQYF. CDR3 coding DNA: TGTGCCAGCAGTTACAGGGACAGGACTGAGCAGTACTTC. This sequence joins TRBV6-5 and TRBJ2-7, with TRBD1 matching 8 bases. Per germline, CDR1 MNHEY and CDR2 SVGAGI. This CDR3 has 13 residues. Losses at the gene ends were 2 bases for V and 7 bases for J; bases not matched to a gene: 4.

With respect to this clone: This CDR3 is missing its conserved last phenylalanine or tryptophan, likely due to a read error. The rearrangement links TRBV2 to TRBJ1-1, with D perhaps matching TRBD1 (6 bases). Trimming took 5 bases from V and 4 from J, leaving 14 bases between them. The CDR3 runs 14 residues. The V gene's germline CDR1 is SNHLY and CDR2 FYNNEI. Here the CDR3 DNA reads TGTGCCAGCAGTTATCAGGGGTCGGGCACTGAAGCTTTCGTT. Translating it yields CASSYQGSGTEAFV.

The gene calls are TRBV30 and TRBJ2-7; D is perhaps TRBD1 (5 bases). This CDR3 has 13 residues. From germline, CDR1 is GTSNPN and CDR2 SVGIG (reference sequence). V was clipped by 1 base and J by 3 bases, with 10 bases between them. The CDR3 DNA is TGTGCCTGGAGTGCTGGCAGGGACTACGAGCAGTACTTC. The encoded protein is CAWSAGRDYEQYF. The full variable domain, rest sourced from reference TRBV30 and TRBJ2-7, is SQTIHQWPATLVQPVGSPLSLECTVEGTSNPNLYWYRQAAGRGLQLLFYSVGIGQISSEVPQNLSASRPQDRQFILSSKKLLLSDSGFYLCAWSAGRDYEQYFGPGTRLTVT.

This clone was observed once. The J gene is TRBJ1-1, the V gene TRBV11-2; TRBD1 might be the D (5 bases). Germline V gene data show CDR1 as SGHAT and CDR2 as FQNNGV. V dropped 5 bases and J dropped 1 base, with 14 bases sitting between them. CDR3 length: 15 residues. The CDR3 here is CASSTRTRQNTEAFF. CDR3 coding DNA: TGTGCCAGCAGCACAAGGACAAGACAGAACACTGAAGCTTTCTTT. Together with reference TRBV11-2 and TRBJ1-1, the CDR3 gives the full variable domain: EAGVAQSPRYKIIEKRQSVAFWCNPISGHATLYWYQQILGQGPKLLIQFQNNGVVDDSQLPKDRFSAERLKGVDSTLKIQPAKLEDSAVYLCASSTRTRQNTEAFFGQGTRLTVV.

The chain employs TRBV13 and TRBJ2-5, with a possible D match to TRBD1 (6 bases). V lost 2 bases to trimming and J lost 5 bases, with 15 bases between them. Germline CDR1 is PRHDT and CDR2 is FYEKMQ (reference sequence). This CDR3 has 15 residues. The CDR3 protein is CASSLRSGASETQYF. CDR3 DNA sequence: TGTGCCAGCAGCTTAAGGTCAGGGGCTTCGGAGACCCAGTACTTC.

On this clone: The sample carries other DNA sequences with the same CDR3. V is TRBV29-1 and J is TRBJ1-1; D unresolved. The V gene lost 6 bases and the J gene lost 3 bases, with 11 bases spanning the gap. The germline gives CDR1 SQVTM, CDR2 ANQGSEA. The CDR3 loop spans 12 amino acids. The CDR3 here is CSVHSADTEAFF. CDR3 in DNA: TGCAGCGTCCATTCTGCGGACACTGAAGCTTTCTTT.

This chain connects TRBV19 to TRBJ1-5; a possible D gene is TRBD1 (6 bases). CDR3 length: 14 amino acids. Deletions cut 5 bases from V and 5 bases from J, with 13 bases between. Germline CDR1 is LNHDA and CDR2 is SQIVND (reference sequence). The CDR3 coding sequence is TGTGCCAGTAGTGTCGGACAGCTAGATCAGCCCCAGCATTTT. It yields the protein CASSVGQLDQPQHF.